One and the same sample provided the 14 T cell receptor beta chains below, sequenced in a study of post-analysis software for immune sequencing data. For these TCRs, the target antigens are not known. Carried by the TCR beta cDNA libraries were unique molecular identifiers. TCRdb reprocessed the PCR reads via MiXCR and lists one record per CDR3 protein. The sample lists 450,000 or so distinct CDR3 sequences, around 40% occurring once. Study outcomes and limitations: Elevated frequency relative to controls characterized several TRBV segments in patients, TRBV5-6, TRBV5-1 and TRBV20-1 among them.

Sequencing was done on a sample of blood. The receptors were gathered from a girl aged 10 to 17 with multiple sclerosis.

The CDR3 loop is CASSRDRGLGEQFF. CDR3 nucleotide sequence: TGTGCCAGCAGCCGGGACAGGGGGCTGGGAGAGCAGTTCTTC. This rearrangement joins TRBV14 to TRBJ2-1; TRBD1 aligns across 12 bases. CDR3 length: 14 residues. The V gene end was trimmed by 4 bases and the J gene end by 10 bases; junction bases not matched to a gene: 5. Germline V lookup: CDR1 SGHDN, CDR2 FVKESK.

The chain combines TRBV3-1 with TRBJ2-1, with 9 bases aligning to TRBD2. After removal of 1 base from V and 5 bases from J, the junction contained 3 bases not matched to a gene. The CDR3 has 15 residues. The germline V gene has CDR1 LGHDT and CDR2 YNNKEL (reference sequence). In DNA form, the CDR3 reads TGTGCCAGCAGCCAAGGGCCTAGCGGGAACAATGAGCAGTTCTTC. It codes for CASSQGPSGNNEQFF.

The V call is TRBV29-1, the J call TRBJ2-7; D may be TRBD1 or TRBD2 (5 bases each). CDR3 length equals 12 residues. Germline V gives CDR1 SQVTM, CDR2 ANQGSEA. Trimming pared 6 bases from V and 3 bases from J, leaving 12 bases between. In nucleotides, the CDR3 is TGCAGCGTGGGGGTCGACAGCTACGAGCAGTACTTC. This gives the protein CSVGVDSYEQYF.

A few counts support this clonotype. The genes are TRBV7-9 and TRBJ1-2; D is unclear. CDR3 size: 13 residues. Germline-derived CDR1 and CDR2 are SEHNR and FQNEAQ (reference sequence). The V end was cut by 0 bases, the J end by 6 bases, with 8 bases between. CDR3 sequence reads: CASSLARADGYTF. The CDR3 DNA follows: TGTGCCAGCAGCTTAGCACGGGCGGATGGCTACACCTTC. The full variable domain, with the rest looked up from reference TRBV7-9 and TRBJ1-2, is DTGVSQNPRHKITKRGQNVTFRCDPISEHNRLYWYRQTLGQGPEFLTYFQNEAQLEKSRLLSDRFSAERPKGSFSTLEIQRTEQGDSAMYLCASSLARADGYTFGSGTRLTVV.

The chain links TRBV29-1 to TRBJ2-3, with D maybe TRBD1 (5 bases). CDR3 length: 13 amino acids. V lost 7 bases to trimming and J lost 0 bases, with 11 bases between them. The V gene's germline CDR1 is SQVTM and CDR2 ANQGSEA. CDR3 DNA: TGCAGCGGTGACAGCTCTAGCACAGATACGCAGTATTTT. The encoded protein is CSGDSSSTDTQYF.

The J gene is TRBJ2-5, the V gene TRBV12-3 or TRBV12-4; 8 bases are a match to TRBD1. V lost 7 bases to trimming and J lost 5 bases; unmatched junction nucleotides: 12. The CDR3 spans 15 residues. The CDR3 reads CASTFQAGGGETQYF. The CDR3 bases are TGTGCCAGCACCTTCCAGGCAGGGGGCGGGGAGACCCAGTACTTC.

A single count supports this clonotype. DNA for the CDR3: TGCGCCAGCAGCGCAGGACTAGCGGGACCCTCCTACGAGCAGTACTTC. It codes for CASSAGLAGPSYEQYF. This sequence joins TRBV5-1 and TRBJ2-7, with 12 bases identical to TRBD2. This CDR3 is 16 amino acids long. The V and J ends lost 4 bases and 0 bases, in that order; junction bases with no gene match: 5. Germline V CDR1 and CDR2: SGHRS, YFSETQ.

This clonotype was picked up one time. This rearrangement joins TRBV7-8 to TRBJ2-7; TRBD2 aligns across 12 bases. This CDR3 comprises 16 residues. CDR1 SGHVS and CDR2 FQNEAQ come from the germline V gene. Unmatched junction bases numbered 8, after V lost 5 bases and J lost 3 bases. CDR3 sequence reads: CASSPSGLAGLYEQYF. CDR3 in DNA: TGTGCCAGCAGCCCCTCCGGACTAGCGGGACTCTACGAGCAGTACTTC.

The chain links TRBV6-2 or TRBV6-3 to TRBJ2-1; tentative D call: TRBD2 (5 bases). V was clipped by 5 bases and J by 12 bases, with 14 bases between them. Germline CDR1 MNHEY, CDR2 SVGEGT. The CDR3 is 12 amino acids. The CDR3 sequence is CASSHTRVGQFF. CDR3 DNA: TGTGCCAGCAGTCATACTAGAGTCGGGCAGTTCTTC.

The rearrangement uses TRBV6-2 or TRBV6-3 and TRBJ2-7; D is uncertain. CDR3 length: 11 amino acids. Trimming pared 2 bases from V and 5 bases from J, leaving 4 bases between. Germline V gene lookup returns CDR1 MNHEY and CDR2 SVGEGT. The CDR3 DNA is TGTGCCAGCAGTTACGTGGACGAGCAGTACTTC. Translating it yields CASSYVDEQYF.

This clonotype was seen once. The CDR3 DNA follows: TGTGCCAGCAGCGTAGGGGCGGTGGAGACCCAGTACTTC. It is translated as CASSVGAVETQYF. This chain joins TRBV9 and TRBJ2-5; D ambiguous. The CDR3 sequence is 13 residues long. V was shortened by 0 bases and J by 5 bases, with 8 bases between the two germline ends. Looked up from germline, CDR1 is SGDLS and CDR2 is YYNGEE.

In its sample, this clonotype was seen a few times. The chain has TRBV4-3 and TRBJ2-3, with 8 nucleotides matching TRBD2. Germline V gene lookup returns CDR1 LGHNA and CDR2 YSLEER. The junction had 14 bases not matched to a gene; V was cut back by 0 bases and J by 0 bases. The CDR3 consists of 20 residues. The CDR3 reads CASSQEGSGTGHTSTDTQYF. Here the CDR3 DNA reads TGCGCCAGCAGCCAAGAAGGTAGCGGGACGGGGCACACTAGCACAGATACGCAGTATTTT.

The chain is built from TRBV10-3 and TRBJ2-7; D is undetermined. The CDR3 spans 13 residues. Germline assignment: CDR1 ENHRY and CDR2 SYGVKD. Trimming shortened V by 5 bases and J by 0 bases, and 8 bases separated the two germline ends. The CDR3 loop is CAISKGHSYEQYF. The CDR3 nucleotides read TGTGCCATCAGTAAGGGCCACTCCTACGAGCAGTACTTC.

The chain couples TRBV6-5 to TRBJ2-7; TRBD2 is a possible D gene (5 bases). V was shortened by 6 bases and J by 0 bases, with 12 bases between the two germline ends. Per germline, CDR1 MNHEY and CDR2 SVGAGI. This CDR3 is built from 14 residues. The CDR3 loop reads CASSSGISSYEQYF. The DNA of the CDR3 is TGTGCCAGCAGCTCCGGGATAAGCTCCTACGAGCAGTACTTC.